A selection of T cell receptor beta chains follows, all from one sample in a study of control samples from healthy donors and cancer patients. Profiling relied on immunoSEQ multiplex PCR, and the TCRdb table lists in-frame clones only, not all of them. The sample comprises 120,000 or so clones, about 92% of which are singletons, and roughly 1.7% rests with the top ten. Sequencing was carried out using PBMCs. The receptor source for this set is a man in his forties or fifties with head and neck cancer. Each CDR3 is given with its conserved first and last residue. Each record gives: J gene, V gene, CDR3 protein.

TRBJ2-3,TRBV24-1,CATSGQRSTDTQYF
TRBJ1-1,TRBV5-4,CASSLAPDTEAFF
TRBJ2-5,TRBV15,CATSRAGGDETQYF
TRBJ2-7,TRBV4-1,CASSQDPADRREQYF
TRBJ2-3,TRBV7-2,CASSLRRGGTDTQYF
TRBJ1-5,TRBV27,CASSLSRGGNQPQHF
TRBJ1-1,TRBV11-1,CASSLATTGLVEAFF
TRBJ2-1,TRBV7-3,CASSPMVAAGSEQFF
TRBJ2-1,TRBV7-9,CASSLGSAGLNNEQFF
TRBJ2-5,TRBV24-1,CATSDPGTSGGHQETQYF
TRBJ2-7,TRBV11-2,CASSLELGTPSTRQYF
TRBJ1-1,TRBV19,CASSIDVGDTEAFF
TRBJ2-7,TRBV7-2,CASSAIPRQGKSEQYF
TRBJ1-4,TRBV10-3,CAISESGEKLFF
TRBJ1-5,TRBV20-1,CSASQGLNQPQHF
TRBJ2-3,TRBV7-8,CATQDLSDTDTQYF
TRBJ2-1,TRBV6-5,CASSNSQGYNEQFF
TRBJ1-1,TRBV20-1,CSAHRRGEAFF
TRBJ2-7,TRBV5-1,CASSPIGTGGSYEQYF
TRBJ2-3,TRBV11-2,CASSVGTSRGDTQYF
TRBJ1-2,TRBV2,CASSQTRTQGYYGYTF
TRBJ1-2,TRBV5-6,CASSETGGMGYTF
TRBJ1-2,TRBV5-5,CASSLQGQAYGYTF
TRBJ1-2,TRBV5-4,CASSGLGLEGYGYTF
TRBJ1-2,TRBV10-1,CASSESDSPYGYTF
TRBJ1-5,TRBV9,CASSGDRGLNQPQHF
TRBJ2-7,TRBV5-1,CASSRLGAGSGAYEQYF
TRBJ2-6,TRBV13,CASTFRGDSSGANVLTF
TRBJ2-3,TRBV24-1,CATSDPSSGGTDTQYF
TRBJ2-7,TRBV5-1,CASSLAGPGEQYF
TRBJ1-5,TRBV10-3,CAISRQGVNQPQHF
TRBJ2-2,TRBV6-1,CASSVTGTGNTGELFF
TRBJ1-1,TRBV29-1,CSVENSGGVRTEAFF
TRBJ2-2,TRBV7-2,CASSLTVTGELFF
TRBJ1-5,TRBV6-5,CASRLGQAINQPQHF
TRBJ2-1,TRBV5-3,CARSTGTPAYNEQFF
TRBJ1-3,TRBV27,CASSLSGTGKANTIYF
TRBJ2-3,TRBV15,CATSRESGGALDTQYF
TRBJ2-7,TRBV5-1,CASSSDSTSYEQYF
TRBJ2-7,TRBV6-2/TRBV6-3,CASSYSAGYEQYF
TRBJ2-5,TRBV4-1,CASSPMPGLAGGFQETQYF
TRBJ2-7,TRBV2,CASKAPLLEQYF
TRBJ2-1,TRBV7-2,CASSLALLAGGYNEQFF
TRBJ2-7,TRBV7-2,CASSLEGGPHYEQYF
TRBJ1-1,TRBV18,CASSPGLTTEAFF
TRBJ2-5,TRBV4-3,CASSQDRSGGYQETQYF
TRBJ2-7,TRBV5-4,CASSLVPDSYEQYF
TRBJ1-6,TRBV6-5,CASSYEPYNSPLHF
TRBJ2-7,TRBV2,CASRRTGGDYEQYF
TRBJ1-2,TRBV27,CASSSMVQGGGGYTF
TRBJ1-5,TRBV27,CASSHGGGRAQHF
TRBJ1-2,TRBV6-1,CASSDGGKDYGYTF
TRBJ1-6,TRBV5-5,CASSALLRGSNSPLHF
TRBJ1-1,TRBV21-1,CASSKRGSVLNTEAFF
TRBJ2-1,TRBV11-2,CASSLVFEQFF
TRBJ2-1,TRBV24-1,CATSDLGGLQFF
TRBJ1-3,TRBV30,CAWAGLPSGNTIYF
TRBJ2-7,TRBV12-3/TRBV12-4,CASSSGPLHEQYF